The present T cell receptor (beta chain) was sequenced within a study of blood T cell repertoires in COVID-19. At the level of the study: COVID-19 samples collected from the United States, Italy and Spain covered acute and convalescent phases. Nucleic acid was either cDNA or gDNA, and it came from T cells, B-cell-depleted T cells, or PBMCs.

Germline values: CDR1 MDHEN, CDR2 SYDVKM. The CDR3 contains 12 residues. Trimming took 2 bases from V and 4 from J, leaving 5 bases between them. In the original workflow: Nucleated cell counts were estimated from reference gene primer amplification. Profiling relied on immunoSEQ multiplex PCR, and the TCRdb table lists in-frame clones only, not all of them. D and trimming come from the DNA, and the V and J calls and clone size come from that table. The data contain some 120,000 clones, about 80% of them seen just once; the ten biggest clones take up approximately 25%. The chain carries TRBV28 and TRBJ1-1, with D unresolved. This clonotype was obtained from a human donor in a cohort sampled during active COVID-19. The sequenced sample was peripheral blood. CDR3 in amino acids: CASSLPLTEAFF. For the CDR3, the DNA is TGTGCCAGCAGTTTACCCCTCACTGAAGCTTTCTTT.